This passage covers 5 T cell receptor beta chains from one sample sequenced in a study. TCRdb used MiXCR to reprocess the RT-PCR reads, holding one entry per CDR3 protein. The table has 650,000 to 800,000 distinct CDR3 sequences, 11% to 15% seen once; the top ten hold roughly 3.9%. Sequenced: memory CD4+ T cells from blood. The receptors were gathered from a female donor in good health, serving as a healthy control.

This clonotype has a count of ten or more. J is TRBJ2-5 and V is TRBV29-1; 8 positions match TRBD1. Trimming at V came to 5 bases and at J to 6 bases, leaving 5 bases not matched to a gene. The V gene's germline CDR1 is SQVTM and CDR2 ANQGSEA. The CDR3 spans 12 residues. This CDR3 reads CSVYQGAKTQYF. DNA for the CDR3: TGCAGCGTTTACCAGGGGGCGAAGACCCAGTACTTC.

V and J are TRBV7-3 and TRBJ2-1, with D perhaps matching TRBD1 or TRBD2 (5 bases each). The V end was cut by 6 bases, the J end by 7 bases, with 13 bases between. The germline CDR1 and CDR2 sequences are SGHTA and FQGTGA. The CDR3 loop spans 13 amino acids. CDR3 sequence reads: CASSFGGRNEQFF. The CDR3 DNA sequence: TGTGCCAGCAGTTTTGGGGGACGGAATGAGCAGTTCTTC.

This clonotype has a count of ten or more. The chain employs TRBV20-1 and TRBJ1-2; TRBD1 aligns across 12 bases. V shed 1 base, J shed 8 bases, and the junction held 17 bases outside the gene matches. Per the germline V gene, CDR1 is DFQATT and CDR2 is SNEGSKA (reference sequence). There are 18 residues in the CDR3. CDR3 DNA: TGCAGTGCTAGAGGGTTCCCACCGGGACAGGGGGCTCCCGGGGGCTACACCTTC. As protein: CSARGFPPGQGAPGGYTF.

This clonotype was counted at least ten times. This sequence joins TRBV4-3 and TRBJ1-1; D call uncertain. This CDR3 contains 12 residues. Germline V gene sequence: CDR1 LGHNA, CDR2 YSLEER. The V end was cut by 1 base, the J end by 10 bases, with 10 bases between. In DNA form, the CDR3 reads TGCGCCAGCAGCCAAGGGGATGGTCGAGCTTTCTTT. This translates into CASSQGDGRAFF.

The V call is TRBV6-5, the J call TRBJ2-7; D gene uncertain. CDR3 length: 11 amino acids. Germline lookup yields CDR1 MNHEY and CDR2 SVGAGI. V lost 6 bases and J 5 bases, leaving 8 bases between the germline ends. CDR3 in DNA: TGTGCCAGCAGAAACTGGGACGAGCAGTACTTC. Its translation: CASRNWDEQYF.